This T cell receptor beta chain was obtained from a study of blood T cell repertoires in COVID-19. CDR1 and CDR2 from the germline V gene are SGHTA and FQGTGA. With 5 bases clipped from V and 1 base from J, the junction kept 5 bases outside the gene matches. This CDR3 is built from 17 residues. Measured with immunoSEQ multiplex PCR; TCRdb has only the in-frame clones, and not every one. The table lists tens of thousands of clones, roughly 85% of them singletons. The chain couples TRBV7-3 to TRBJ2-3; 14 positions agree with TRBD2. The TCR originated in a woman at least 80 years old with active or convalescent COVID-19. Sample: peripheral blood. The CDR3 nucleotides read TGTGCCAGCAGCCCACCGGGACTAGCGGGGGGCACAGATACGCAGTATTTT. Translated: CASSPPGLAGGTDTQYF.